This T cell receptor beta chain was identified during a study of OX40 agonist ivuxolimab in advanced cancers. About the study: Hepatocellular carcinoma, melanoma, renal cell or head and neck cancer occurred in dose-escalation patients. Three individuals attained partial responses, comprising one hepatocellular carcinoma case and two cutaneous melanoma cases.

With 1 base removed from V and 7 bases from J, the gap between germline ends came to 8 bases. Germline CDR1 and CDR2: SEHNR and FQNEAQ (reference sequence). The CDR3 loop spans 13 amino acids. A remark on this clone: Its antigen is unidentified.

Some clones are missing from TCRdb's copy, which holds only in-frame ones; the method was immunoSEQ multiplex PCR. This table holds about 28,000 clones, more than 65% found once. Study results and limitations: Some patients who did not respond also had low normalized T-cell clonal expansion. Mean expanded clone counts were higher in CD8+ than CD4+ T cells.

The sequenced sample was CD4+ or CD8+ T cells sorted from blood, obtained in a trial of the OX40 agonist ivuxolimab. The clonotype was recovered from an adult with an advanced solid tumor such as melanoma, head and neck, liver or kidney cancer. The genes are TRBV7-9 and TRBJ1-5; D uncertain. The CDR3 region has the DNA TGTGCCAGCAGCTTAGACTCGGTCCAGCCCCAGCATTTT. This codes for CASSLDSVQPQHF.